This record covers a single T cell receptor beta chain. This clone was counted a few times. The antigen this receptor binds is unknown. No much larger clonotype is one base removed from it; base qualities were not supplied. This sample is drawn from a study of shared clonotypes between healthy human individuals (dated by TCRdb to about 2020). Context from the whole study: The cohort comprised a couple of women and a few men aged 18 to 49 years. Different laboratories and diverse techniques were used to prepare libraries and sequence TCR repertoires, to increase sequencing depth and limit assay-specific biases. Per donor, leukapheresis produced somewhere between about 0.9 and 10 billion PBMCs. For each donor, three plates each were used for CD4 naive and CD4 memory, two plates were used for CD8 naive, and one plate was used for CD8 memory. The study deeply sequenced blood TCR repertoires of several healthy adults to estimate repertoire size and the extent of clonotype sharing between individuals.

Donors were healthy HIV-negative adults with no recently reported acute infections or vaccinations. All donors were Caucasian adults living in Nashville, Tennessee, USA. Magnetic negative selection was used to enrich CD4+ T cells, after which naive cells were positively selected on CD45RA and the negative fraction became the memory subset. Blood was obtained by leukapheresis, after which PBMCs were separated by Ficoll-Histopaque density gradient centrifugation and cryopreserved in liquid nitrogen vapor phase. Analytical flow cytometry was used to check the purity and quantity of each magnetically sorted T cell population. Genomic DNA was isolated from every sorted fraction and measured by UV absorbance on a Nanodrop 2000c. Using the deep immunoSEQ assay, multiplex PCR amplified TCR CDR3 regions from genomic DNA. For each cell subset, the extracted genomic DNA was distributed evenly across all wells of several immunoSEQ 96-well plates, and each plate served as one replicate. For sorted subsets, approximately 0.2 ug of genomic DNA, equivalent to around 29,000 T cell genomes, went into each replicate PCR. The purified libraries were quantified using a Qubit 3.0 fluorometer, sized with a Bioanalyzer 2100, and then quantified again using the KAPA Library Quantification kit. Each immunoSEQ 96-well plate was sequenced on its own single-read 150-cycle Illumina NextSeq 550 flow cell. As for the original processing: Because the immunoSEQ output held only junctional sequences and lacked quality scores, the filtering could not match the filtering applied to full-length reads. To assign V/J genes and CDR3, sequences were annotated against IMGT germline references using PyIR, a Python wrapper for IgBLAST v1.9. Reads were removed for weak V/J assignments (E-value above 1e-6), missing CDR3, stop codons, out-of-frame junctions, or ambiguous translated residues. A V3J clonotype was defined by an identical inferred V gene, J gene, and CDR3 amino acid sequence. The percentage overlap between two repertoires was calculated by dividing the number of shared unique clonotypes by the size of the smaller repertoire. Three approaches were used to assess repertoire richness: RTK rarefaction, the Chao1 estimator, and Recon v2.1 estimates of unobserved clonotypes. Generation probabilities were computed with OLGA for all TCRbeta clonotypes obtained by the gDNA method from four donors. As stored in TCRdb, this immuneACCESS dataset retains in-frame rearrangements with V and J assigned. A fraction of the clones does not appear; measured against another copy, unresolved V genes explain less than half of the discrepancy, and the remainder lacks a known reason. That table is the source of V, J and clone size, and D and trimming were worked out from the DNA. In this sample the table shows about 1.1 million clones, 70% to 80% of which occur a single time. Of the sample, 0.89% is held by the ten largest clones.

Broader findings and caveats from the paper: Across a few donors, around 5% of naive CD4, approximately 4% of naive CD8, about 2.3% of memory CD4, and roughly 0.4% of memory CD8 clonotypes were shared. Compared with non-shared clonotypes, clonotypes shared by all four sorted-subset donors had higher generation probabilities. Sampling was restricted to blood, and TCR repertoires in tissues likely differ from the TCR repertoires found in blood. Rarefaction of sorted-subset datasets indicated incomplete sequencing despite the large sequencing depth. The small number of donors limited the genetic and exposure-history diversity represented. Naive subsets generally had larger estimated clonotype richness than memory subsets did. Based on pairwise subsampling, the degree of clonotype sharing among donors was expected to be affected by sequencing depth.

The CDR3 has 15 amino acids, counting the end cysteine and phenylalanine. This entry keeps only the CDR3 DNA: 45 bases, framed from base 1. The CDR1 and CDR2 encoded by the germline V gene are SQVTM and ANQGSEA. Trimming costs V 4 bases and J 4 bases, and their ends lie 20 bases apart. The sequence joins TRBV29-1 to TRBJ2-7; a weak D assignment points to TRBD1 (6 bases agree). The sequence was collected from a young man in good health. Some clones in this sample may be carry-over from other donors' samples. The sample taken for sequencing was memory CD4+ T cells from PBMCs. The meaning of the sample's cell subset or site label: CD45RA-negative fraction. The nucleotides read TGCAGCGTTGCCAACCTCGGGACACTTCGGTACGAGCAGTACTTC. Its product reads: CSVANLGTLRYEQYF.